This entry features one T cell receptor beta chain sequence. The target of this receptor is not known. No quality values exist for individual bases; no much larger clone is one base distant. These data originate in a study of T cell changes during pregnancy in multiple sclerosis (dated by TCRdb to the late 2010s). General notes on the study: In women with multiple sclerosis, the researchers looked at how the T cell repertoire shifted as pregnancy progressed.

The library was obtained by the immunoSEQ multiplex PCR assay. TCRdb re-hosts the immuneACCESS table, in-frame sequences only. Its copies lack some clones; in the studies checked, an unresolved V gene accounts for under half of them, and the cause for the rest is not known. For this sample there are 60,000 to 85,000 clones; more than 85% appear just once. The top ten constitute about 2.3% of the sample. Taken from the germline V gene, the CDR1 and CDR2 loops are SGDLS and YYNGEE. V and J are truncated by 4 bases and 4 bases respectively, leaving an intervening sequence of 9 bases. The CDR3 measures 12 amino acids from cysteine to phenylalanine. Of all the DNA, just the CDR3 is kept, 36 bases in frame from base 1.

The input for sequencing was peripheral blood, taken in the first trimester of pregnancy. The clonotype comes from a female donor with multiple sclerosis, enrolled in a pregnancy study. The chain is assembled from TRBV9 and TRBJ2-7; TRBD1 is a weak D gene call, 6 bases matching. Read as DNA, the sequence is TGTGCCAGCAGCTCAAGGGGGTACGAGCAGTACTTC. It encodes CASSSRGYEQYF.